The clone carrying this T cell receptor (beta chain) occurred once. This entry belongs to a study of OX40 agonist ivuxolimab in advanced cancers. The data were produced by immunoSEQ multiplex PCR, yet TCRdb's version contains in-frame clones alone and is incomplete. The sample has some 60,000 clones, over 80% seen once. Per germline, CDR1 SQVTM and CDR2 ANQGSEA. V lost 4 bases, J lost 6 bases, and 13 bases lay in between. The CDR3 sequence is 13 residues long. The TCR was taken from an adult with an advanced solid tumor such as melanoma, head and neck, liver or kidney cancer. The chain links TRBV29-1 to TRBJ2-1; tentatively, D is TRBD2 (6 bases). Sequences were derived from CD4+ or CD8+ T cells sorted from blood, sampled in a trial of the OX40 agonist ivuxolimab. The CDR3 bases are TGCAGCGTTGTAGGGGTAGCGGTCAATGAGCAGTTCTTC. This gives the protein CSVVGVAVNEQFF.